Shown below are 19 T cell receptor beta chains from a single sample sequenced in a study of blood T cell repertoires in COVID-19. The table came from immunoSEQ multiplex PCR; TCRdb's copy has only in-frame clones and leaves some out. The sample has some 200,000 clones; around 84% are singletons. Sequencing input: peripheral blood. These receptors were obtained from a human donor in a cohort sampled during active COVID-19.

The chain is built from TRBV5-1 and TRBJ2-5; tentatively, D is TRBD1 (6 bases). Per germline, CDR1 SGHRS and CDR2 YFSETQ. The CDR3 runs 15 residues. The ends were cut back, 3 bases at V and 2 bases at J, with 14 bases in the middle. CDR3 DNA: TGCGCCAGCAGCTCGACTCTAGGACAGCAAGAGACCCAGTACTTC. Amino acid sequence: CASSSTLGQQETQYF.

The rearrangement links TRBV5-1 to TRBJ2-7; 10 nucleotides line up with TRBD1. Germline values: CDR1 SGHRS, CDR2 YFSETQ. The CDR3 is 15 residues long. Losses at the gene ends were 0 bases for V and 6 bases for J; bases not matched to a gene: 6. CDR3: CASSLEGTGVVEQYF. In DNA form, the CDR3 reads TGCGCCAGCAGCTTGGAAGGGACAGGGGTAGTCGAGCAGTACTTC.

This clone was seen once. The chain uses TRBV28 and TRBJ2-7; 12 nucleotides align to TRBD1. V dropped 3 bases and J dropped 7; count of bases not matched to a gene: 7. This CDR3 has 15 residues. Germline CDR1 and CDR2: MDHEN and SYDVKM. This CDR3 reads CASSFQGQGAEEQYF. In DNA, the CDR3 is TGTGCCAGCAGTTTCCAGGGACAGGGGGCGGAAGAGCAGTACTTC. Full variable domain (rest looked up from reference TRBV28 and TRBJ2-7): DVKVTQSSRYLVKRTGEKVFLECVQDMDHENMFWYRQDPGLGLRLIYFSYDVKMKEKGDIPEGYSVSREKKERFSLILESASTNQTSMYLCASSFQGQGAEEQYFGPGTRLTVT.

The rearrangement joins TRBV3-1 (or the pseudogene TRBV3-2) to TRBJ2-2; 9 nucleotides agree with TRBD1. The V segment lost 0 bases and the J segment 7 bases; nucleotides outside the gene matches: 3. The V gene's germline CDR1 is LGHDT and CDR2 YNNKEL (reference sequence). The CDR3 is 15 residues long. The CDR3 spells CASSQDATGGGELFF. CDR3 sequence (DNA): TGTGCCAGCAGCCAAGACGCGACAGGGGGCGGGGAGCTGTTTTTT.

The rearrangement uses TRBV5-1 and TRBJ2-7; 15 nucleotides match TRBD2. After removal of 2 bases from V and 4 bases from J, the junction contained 4 bases not matched to a gene. Germline V lookup: CDR1 SGHRS, CDR2 YFSETQ. The CDR3 contains 16 residues. This chain's CDR3 is CASSLRTSGGDYEQYF. In nucleotides, the CDR3 is TGCGCCAGCAGCTTAAGGACTAGCGGGGGGGATTACGAGCAGTACTTC.

Concerning this clone itself: Germline is not matched at one junction end, which may reflect a read error. The V call is TRBV5-5, the J call TRBJ2-5; 9 nucleotides line up with TRBD2. Per germline, CDR1 SGHKS and CDR2 YYEKEE (reference sequence). This CDR3 spans 16 amino acids. The CDR3 DNA is TGTGCCCGCAGCTGGTGGGGCGGGGGGGCGGCCGAGACCCAGTACTTC. Amino acids: CARSWWGGGAAETQYF.

The chain links TRBV9 to TRBJ2-3; 8 bases are shared with TRBD2. The CDR3 contains 13 residues. V shed 4 bases and J 13 bases; nucleotides not matched to a gene: 11. Germline V gene data show CDR1 as SGDLS and CDR2 as YYNGEE. The CDR3 coding sequence is TGTGCCAGCAGCCCCAGATCGGGAGGGCCGAAGTATTTT. Its protein is CASSPRSGGPKYF.

DNA for the CDR3: TGCGCCAGCAGTGAGTCGGGGCGGGGGGGAGAAGATACGCAGTATTTT. Translation gives CASSESGRGGEDTQYF. This chain connects TRBV10-2 to TRBJ2-3; 9 bases are a match to TRBD2. V was pared by 0 bases and J by 5 bases, with 6 bases of the junction left unmatched. CDR1 and CDR2 (germline): WSHSY, SAAADI. The CDR3 consists of 16 residues.

V is TRBV19 and J is TRBJ2-1; 10 nucleotides agree with TRBD2. The ends lost 3 bases at V and 6 bases at J; junction bases unmatched: 5. The length of the CDR3 is 15 residues. CDR1 LNHDA and CDR2 SQIVND come from the germline V gene (reference sequence). The CDR3 sequence: CASSMIPSGGNEQFF. The CDR3 bases are TGTGCCAGTAGTATGATTCCTAGCGGGGGCAATGAGCAGTTCTTC.

CDR3 in amino acids: CASSQRTSGRGSYNEQFF. The CDR3 coding sequence is TGTGCCAGCAGTCAACGGACTAGCGGGAGGGGGTCCTACAATGAGCAGTTCTTC. The chain is built from TRBV2 and TRBJ2-1; 15 nucleotides align to TRBD2. Germline V gives CDR1 SNHLY, CDR2 FYNNEI. This CDR3 has 18 residues. The V gene end was trimmed by 5 bases and the J gene end by 1 base; junction bases not matched to a gene: 6.

The V call is TRBV11-2, the J call TRBJ2-2; 8 bases match TRBD2. The junction had 5 bases not matched to a gene; V was cut back by 4 bases and J by 1 base. The CDR3 consists of 16 residues. Looked up from germline, CDR1 is SGHAT and CDR2 is FQNNGV. The CDR3 region is CASSWTGRGNTGELFF. The CDR3 coding sequence is TGTGCCAGCAGCTGGACCGGGAGGGGGAACACCGGGGAGCTGTTTTTT.

This clone has a single count. As DNA, the CDR3 is TGTGCCAGCAGCTTACTAGCGGGGATGTACAATGAGCAGTTCTTC. Amino acid sequence: CASSLLAGMYNEQFF. This chain links TRBV5-6 with TRBJ2-1; 10 bases match TRBD2. CDR1 is SGHDT, CDR2 YYEEEE, per germline. This CDR3 contains 15 residues. After removal of 2 bases from V and 4 bases from J, the junction contained 3 bases not matched to a gene.

This sequence joins TRBV5-1 and TRBJ1-1; possibly TRBD1 for D (5 bases). The CDR3 consists of 15 residues. Trimming cost V 4 bases and J 5 bases, with 18 bases left between them. The germline V gene encodes CDR1 SGHRS and CDR2 YFSETQ. In DNA, the CDR3 is TGCGCCAGCAGCCGGGGAAGGGTGGGGGGAACTGAAGCTTTCTTT. Translating gives CASSRGRVGGTEAFF.

This clone was seen only once. This chain uses TRBV18 with TRBJ1-1, with D tentatively TRBD1 (5 bases). V lost 2 bases to trimming and J lost 10 bases, with 11 bases between them. The CDR3 extends over 12 amino acids. Per the germline V gene, CDR1 is KGHSH and CDR2 is LQKENI. CDR3: CASSPGGSRAFF. The CDR3 DNA sequence: TGTGCCAGCTCACCAGGGGGGTCGCGAGCTTTCTTT.

The chain carries TRBV6-5 and TRBJ2-7; weak D call: TRBD2 (6 bases). Trimming stripped 6 bases from V and 0 bases from J, with 15 bases between. CDR3 length: 15 amino acids. The germline gives CDR1 MNHEY, CDR2 SVGAGI. The CDR3 region is CASSGGLLSSYEQYF. CDR3 nucleotide sequence: TGTGCCAGCAGCGGGGGTCTACTGAGCTCCTACGAGCAGTACTTC.

V gene TRBV6-1 combines with J gene TRBJ1-5, with D unresolved. Germline V gene data show CDR1 as MNHNS and CDR2 as SASEGT. Trimming stripped 2 bases from V and 1 base from J, with 9 bases between. CDR3 size: 15 residues. The CDR3 sequence: CASSETGNSNQPQHF. CDR3 DNA: TGTGCCAGCAGTGAAACGGGGAACAGCAATCAGCCCCAGCATTTT.

The genes are TRBV9 and TRBJ2-5; TRBD1 agrees at 11 bases. The CDR3 is made up of 16 amino acids. With 2 bases clipped from V and 5 bases from J, the junction kept 8 bases outside the gene matches. Germline V lookup: CDR1 SGDLS, CDR2 YYNGEE. The chain's CDR3 is CASSVDRGLAGETQYF. The CDR3 DNA reads as TGTGCCAGCAGCGTGGACAGGGGGCTCGCAGGGGAGACCCAGTACTTC.

The chain recombines TRBV6-5 with TRBJ1-6; no clear D gene. Trimming pared 6 bases from V and 10 bases from J, leaving 19 bases between. This CDR3 is 15 amino acids long. The germline V gene has CDR1 MNHEY and CDR2 SVGAGI. This CDR3 reads CASRTPGEGFSPLHF. CDR3 bases: TGTGCCAGCAGGACCCCTGGGGAGGGATTCTCACCCCTCCACTTT.

This clone was counted once. This chain links TRBV28 with TRBJ1-2; 9 bases line up with TRBD1. J gave up 8 bases and V 3 bases, and 7 bases lay outside the gene matches. The CDR3 sequence is 14 residues long. The germline CDR1 and CDR2 sequences are MDHEN and SYDVKM. The CDR3 DNA sequence: TGTGCCAGCAGTTTCAGGGACAGGGATGGCGGCTACACCTTC. Translating gives CASSFRDRDGGYTF.